The clone carrying this T cell receptor (beta chain) was counted between two and nine times. Authors' analysis steps: From reference gene primer amplification, estimates of nucleated cell counts were derived. Method: immunoSEQ multiplex PCR; TCRdb's copy keeps in-frame clones and lacks some. V and J calls plus clone size are reproduced from that table; the DNA served to infer D and trimming. The sample shows approximately 310,000 clones, 80% to 90% of them seen only once. This sample was taken from a study of blood T cell repertoires in COVID-19. Study context: Material from acute and convalescent COVID-19 was sourced from the United States, Italy and Spain.

CDR1 is MNHEY, CDR2 SMNVEV, per germline (reference sequence). This CDR3 has 13 amino acids. Trimming pared 4 bases from V and 0 bases from J, leaving 4 bases between. This chain uses TRBV27 with TRBJ1-3; D call uncertain. The TCR comes from a man in his forties or fifties with active or convalescent COVID-19. The sequenced material came from peripheral blood. The CDR3 is CASSSYSGNTIYF. The CDR3 coding sequence is TGTGCCAGCAGTTCCTACTCTGGAAACACCATATATTTT.